This TCR beta chain was retrieved from a study of human CD4 T cells and Enterobacteriaceae (dated by TCRdb to 2020 to 2021). General conclusions and limits of the study: The only basis for inferring the reactivity of ex vivo clonotypes was matching nucleotide sequences to CFSE-low cultures from the same donors. Ex vivo, broadly cross-reactive clonotypes appeared more expanded than specific ones, with 11 of 19 and about three fifths of the roughly 35 in the top 5%.

Memory CD4+ T cells were FACS-sorted on a FACSAria III to over 95% purity as all CD4+ cells other than CD45RA+CCR7+CD95- naive cells. Blood from healthy donors came from blood donation centers in Switzerland. Positive selection with CD4 and CD14 magnetic microbeads was used to enrich total CD4+ T cells and monocytes. Before sorting, CD8+, CD14+, CD16+, CD56+, CD19+ and CD25-bright cells were excluded. In two blood donors, total memory CD4+ T cells were sequenced directly ex vivo to assess in vivo expansion of bacteria-reactive clonotypes. Ficoll-Paque Plus was used to isolate peripheral blood mononuclear cells from donor blood. About this clone itself: Its target antigen remains unknown. No much larger clone exists at a distance of one base, and base qualities are not known.

Deep-level sequencing, with a detection sensitivity of one cell in 200,000, was applied to the ex vivo total memory CD4+ samples. Genomic DNA was extracted from cell pellets with the QIAamp DNA Micro Kit, and its quantity and purity were checked by spectrophotometry. Amplification of TCR Vbeta CDR3 regions was performed with the immunoSEQ multiplex PCR assay. Amplicons were sequenced on the Illumina HiSeq platform. Retrieved sequences were 87 nucleotides long and contained the CDR3 region. In the source study's methods: A clonotype was defined as a unique productive TCR Vbeta nucleotide sequence and was quantified by productive template frequency from ImmunoSEQ Analyzer V3.0. Expanded clonotypes were defined using a threshold set at the top 5th percentile of each repertoire ranked by frequency. Repertoire overlap was calculated as Chao-Jaccard using the R package fossil and displayed by nonmetric multidimensional scaling using the R package MASS. TCRdb's version of the immuneACCESS table is confined to in-frame rearrangements and falls short of the full clone set. An unresolved V gene accounts for under half of the shortfall where checked; the remainder is of unknown origin. The V and J calls and clone size were taken over from that table, and D and trimming were inferred from the DNA. Within this sample are 25,000 to 35,000 clones, with 70% to 85% of them counted one time only. The ten top clones hold around 1.5% of the sample.

Reading from cysteine to phenylalanine, the CDR3 counts 15 amino acids. Just the 45-base CDR3 DNA is kept, in frame starting at base 1. For CDR1 and CDR2, the germline V gene (reference sequence) lists GTSNPN and SVGIG. V and J are truncated by 2 bases and 0 bases respectively, leaving an intervening sequence of 14 bases. What was sequenced was memory CD4+ T cells from blood. What this sample's cell subset or site label stands for: total memory CD4 T cells sorted directly ex vivo, unstimulated. The TCR originated in a human donor in good health. The chain was built from TRBV30 and TRBJ2-7; the D segment could be TRBD1, given 5 matching bases. The sequenced DNA is TGTGCCTGGAGTTCACCGACAGTGACCTCCTACGAGCAGTACTTC. It is translated as CAWSSPTVTSYEQYF.